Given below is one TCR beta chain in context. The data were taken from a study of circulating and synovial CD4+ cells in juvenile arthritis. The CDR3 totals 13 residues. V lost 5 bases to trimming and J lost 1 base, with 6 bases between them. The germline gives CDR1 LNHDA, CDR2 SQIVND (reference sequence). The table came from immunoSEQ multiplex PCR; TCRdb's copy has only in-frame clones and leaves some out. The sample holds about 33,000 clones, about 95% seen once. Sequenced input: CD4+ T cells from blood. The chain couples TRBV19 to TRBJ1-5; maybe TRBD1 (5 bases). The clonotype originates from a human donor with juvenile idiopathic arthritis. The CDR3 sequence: CASSWGSNQPQHF. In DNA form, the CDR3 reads TGTGCCAGTAGTTGGGGCAGCAATCAGCCCCAGCATTTT.